This T cell receptor beta chain was profiled in a study of T cells of healthy individuals. This clonotype was seen a few times. V lost 1 base and J 7 bases, leaving 12 bases between the germline ends. The CDR3 sequence is 14 residues long. Germline CDR1 is SGHKS and CDR2 is YYEKEE (reference sequence). TCRdb itself ran the 5' RACE reads through MiXCR, one entry per CDR3 protein. This table has about 57,000 distinct CDR3 sequences, roughly 15% appearing once. The V and J genes are TRBV5-5 and TRBJ2-4; tentatively, D is TRBD2 (5 bases). The clonotype was recovered from a human donor in good health. CDR3 sequence: CASSLLDFLNIQYF. The CDR3 DNA reads TGTGCCAGCAGCTTGTTGGACTTTCTCAACATTCAGTACTTC. Together with reference TRBV5-5 and TRBJ2-4, the CDR3 gives the full variable domain: DAGVTQSPTHLIKTRGQQVTLRCSPISGHKSVSWYQQVLGQGPQFIFQYYEKEERGRGNFPDRFSARQFPNYSSELNVNALLLGDSALYLCASSLLDFLNIQYFGAGTRLSVL.